A selection of T cell receptor beta chains follows, all from one sample in a study of blood T cells in healthy people across ages. TCRdb reprocessed the 5' RACE reads with MiXCR, giving one entry per CDR3 protein. The profile shows around 990,000 distinct CDR3 sequences, around two fifths of them singletons. The sequencing input was blood. These receptors were taken from a man aged 18-30 years in good health. CDR3s include the opening cysteine and the closing phenylalanine or tryptophan. Fields, in order: CDR3 protein, CDR3 DNA, V gene, J gene, D gene, clone size. The D gene is left open where the match is weak. Clone size is shown for a subset of rows, as once, few, many or a class of expanded clone.

CDR3 protein: CASSPLGRGFNEQYF; CDR3 DNA: TGTGCCAGCAGTCCCCTCGGGCGGGGGTTCAATGAGCAGTACTTC; V gene: TRBV12-3/TRBV12-4; J gene: TRBJ2-7; D gene: TRBD2; clone size: few
CDR3 protein: CSVDSGTGQSYEQYF; CDR3 DNA: TGCAGCGTCGACTCCGGGACAGGGCAATCCTACGAGCAGTACTTC; V gene: TRBV29-1; J gene: TRBJ2-7; D gene: TRBD1; clone size: many
CDR3 protein: CASSQVRGQGRLWVINEKLFF; CDR3 DNA: TGCGCCAGCAGCCAAGTTCGGGGACAGGGAAGGTTGTGGGTAATAAATGAAAAACTGTTTTTT; V gene: TRBV4-3; J gene: TRBJ1-4; D gene: TRBD1; clone size: -
CDR3 protein: CASSTIDRNQPQHF; CDR3 DNA: TGTGCCAGCAGCACCATTGACAGGAATCAGCCCCAGCATTTT; V gene: TRBV6-5; J gene: TRBJ1-5; D gene: -; clone size: -
CDR3 protein: CSVVTEKAEGQGNTGELFF; CDR3 DNA: TGCAGCGTTGTAACCGAGAAGGCGGAGGGGCAGGGGAATACCGGGGAGCTGTTTTTT; V gene: TRBV29-1; J gene: TRBJ2-2; D gene: -; clone size: -
CDR3 protein: CASSPRTGLWVNEQFF; CDR3 DNA: TGTGCCAGCAGCCCCCGGACAGGGCTCTGGGTCAATGAGCAGTTCTTC; V gene: TRBV13; J gene: TRBJ2-1; D gene: TRBD1; clone size: -
CDR3 protein: CASSTSTGSDTQYF; CDR3 DNA: TGTGCCAGCAGCACCTCGACAGGGTCAGATACGCAGTATTTT; V gene: TRBV7-9; J gene: TRBJ2-3; D gene: TRBD1; clone size: once
CDR3 protein: CASSLRDSYEQYF; CDR3 DNA: TGTGCCAGCAGTTTGAGGGACTCCTACGAGCAGTACTTC; V gene: TRBV12-3/TRBV12-4; J gene: TRBJ2-7; D gene: -; clone size: many
CDR3 protein: CASSYAGHQIMNTEAFF; CDR3 DNA: TGTGCCAGCAGTTACGCCGGACACCAGATAATGAACACTGAAGCTTTCTTT; V gene: TRBV6-5; J gene: TRBJ1-1; D gene: -; clone size: few
CDR3 protein: CAISLTGQETQYF; CDR3 DNA: TGTGCCATCAGTTTGACAGGGCAGGAGACCCAGTACTTC; V gene: TRBV10-3; J gene: TRBJ2-5; D gene: TRBD1; clone size: few
CDR3 protein: CSSSWGDPLTQYF; CDR3 DNA: TGCAGCTCTAGTTGGGGGGACCCTCTTACGCAGTATTTT; V gene: TRBV29-1; J gene: TRBJ2-3; D gene: -; clone size: -
CDR3 protein: CASSSKATSLHVDTQYF; CDR3 DNA: TGCGCCAGCTCTTCCAAGGCCACCTCCTTACATGTAGATACGCAGTATTTT; V gene: TRBV5-1; J gene: TRBJ2-3; D gene: -; clone size: -
CDR3 protein: CASSLARAGSADTQYF; CDR3 DNA: TGTGCCAGCAGCTTAGCTAGGGCAGGGAGCGCAGATACGCAGTATTTT; V gene: TRBV7-6; J gene: TRBJ2-3; D gene: -; clone size: few
CDR3 protein: CASTASGDSPLHF; CDR3 DNA: TGTGCCAGCACCGCCTCCGGAGATTCACCCCTCCACTTT; V gene: TRBV7-2; J gene: TRBJ1-6; D gene: -; clone size: few